These T cell receptor beta chains were read from a single sample in a study of blood T cell repertoires in COVID-19. Assay used: immunoSEQ multiplex PCR; TCRdb lists only in-frame clones, some missing. The data show about 260,000 clones, under 90% seen once. Sequenced material: PBMCs or T cells enriched from blood (not recorded which). The receptors stem from a man aged 25-45 years with acute COVID-19. Both conserved end residues are part of each CDR3. Each record gives: D gene, J gene, V gene, clone size, CDR3 protein, CDR3 DNA. A D gene is named only where the DNA matches it firmly. Clone sizes are given selectively: once, few, many, or a class where the clone is expanded.

d_gene: .; j_gene: TRBJ2-1; v_gene: TRBV7-9; abundance: .; CDR3aa: CASSLGPSSSYNEQFF; CDR3nt: TGTGCCAGCAGCTTAGGGCCGTCCAGCTCCTACAATGAGCAGTTCTTC
d_gene: .; j_gene: TRBJ2-5; v_gene: TRBV9; abundance: .; CDR3aa: CASSVGTMETQYF; CDR3nt: TGTGCCAGCAGCGTAGGGACTATGGAGACCCAGTACTTC
d_gene: TRBD2; j_gene: TRBJ2-3; v_gene: TRBV7-3; abundance: .; CDR3aa: CASSPTPSGSTDTQYF; CDR3nt: TGTGCCAGCAGCCCCACCCCTAGCGGGAGCACAGATACGCAGTATTTT
d_gene: TRBD1; j_gene: TRBJ2-3; v_gene: TRBV28; abundance: .; CDR3aa: CASSWGQSTDTQYF; CDR3nt: TGTGCCAGCAGTTGGGGACAGTCCACAGATACGCAGTATTTT
d_gene: TRBD2; j_gene: TRBJ2-3; v_gene: TRBV6-1; abundance: .; CDR3aa: CASSFGGTQYF; CDR3nt: TGTGCCAGCAGTTTCGGGGGGACGCAGTATTTT
d_gene: .; j_gene: TRBJ2-1; v_gene: TRBV7-9; abundance: .; CDR3aa: CASSLVQATTNPFF; CDR3nt: TGTGCCAGCAGCTTAGTACAGGCGACCACAAACCCGTTCTTC
d_gene: TRBD1; j_gene: TRBJ1-2; v_gene: TRBV14; abundance: .; CDR3aa: CASSQGTGANYGYTF; CDR3nt: TGTGCCAGCAGCCAGGGGACAGGGGCTAACTATGGCTACACCTTC
d_gene: .; j_gene: TRBJ1-5; v_gene: TRBV7-2; abundance: .; CDR3aa: CASSKDSYLPQHF; CDR3nt: TGTGCCAGCAGCAAGGACAGCTATCTGCCCCAGCATTTT
d_gene: TRBD1; j_gene: TRBJ1-2; v_gene: TRBV6-5; abundance: .; CDR3aa: CASRGAGTGHGYTF; CDR3nt: TGTGCCAGCAGGGGAGCGGGGACAGGGCATGGCTACACCTTC
d_gene: .; j_gene: TRBJ1-5; v_gene: TRBV7-9; abundance: .; CDR3aa: CASSLEGGQPQHF; CDR3nt: TGTGCCAGCAGCTTGGAGGGAGGTCAGCCCCAGCATTTT
d_gene: TRBD2; j_gene: TRBJ2-2; v_gene: TRBV14; abundance: .; CDR3aa: CASSQDRRGVRTGELFF; CDR3nt: TGTGCCAGCAGCCAAGATCGGCGGGGGGTGCGGACCGGGGAGCTGTTTTTT
d_gene: TRBD1; j_gene: TRBJ1-3; v_gene: TRBV29-1; abundance: .; CDR3aa: CSVGFGQDAGNTIYF; CDR3nt: TGCAGCGTCGGCTTTGGACAGGATGCCGGAAACACCATATATTTT
d_gene: .; j_gene: TRBJ1-2; v_gene: TRBV28; abundance: .; CDR3aa: CASTTGQLANYGYTF; CDR3nt: TGTGCCAGCACCACAGGACAGTTAGCTAACTATGGCTACACCTTC
d_gene: .; j_gene: TRBJ1-6; v_gene: TRBV3-1/TRBV3-2; abundance: .; CDR3aa: CASSTTTSPLHF; CDR3nt: TGTGCCAGCAGCACAACTACCTCACCCCTCCACTTT
d_gene: .; j_gene: TRBJ1-3; v_gene: TRBV5-1; abundance: .; CDR3aa: CASSLGSGSGNTIYF; CDR3nt: TGCGCCAGCAGCTTGGGTTCAGGGTCTGGAAACACCATATATTTT
d_gene: .; j_gene: TRBJ1-1; v_gene: TRBV13; abundance: .; CDR3aa: CASSLGQGMNTEAFF; CDR3nt: TGTGCCAGCAGCTTAGGACAGGGAATGAACACTGAAGCTTTCTTT
d_gene: .; j_gene: TRBJ2-3; v_gene: TRBV18; abundance: .; CDR3aa: CASSPGGQDTQYF; CDR3nt: TGTGCCAGCTCACCAGGCGGGCAGGATACGCAGTATTTT
d_gene: .; j_gene: TRBJ2-1; v_gene: TRBV11-3; abundance: .; CDR3aa: CASSLEVPTKVEQFF; CDR3nt: TGTGCCAGCAGCTTAGAGGTACCGACTAAGGTTGAGCAGTTCTTC
d_gene: TRBD2; j_gene: TRBJ2-2; v_gene: TRBV9; abundance: .; CDR3aa: CASSARKLAGGPRTGELFF; CDR3nt: TGTGCCAGCAGCGCCAGAAAACTAGCGGGGGGGCCTAGGACCGGGGAGCTGTTTTTT
d_gene: .; j_gene: TRBJ1-5; v_gene: TRBV19; abundance: .; CDR3aa: CASSGLGEQPQHF; CDR3nt: TGTGCCAGTAGTGGGCTGGGAGAGCAGCCCCAGCATTTT
d_gene: .; j_gene: TRBJ1-6; v_gene: TRBV5-5; abundance: .; CDR3aa: CASSWIPSVAPLHF; CDR3nt: TGTGCCAGCAGCTGGATCCCCTCCGTAGCCCCCCTCCACTTT
d_gene: .; j_gene: TRBJ2-1; v_gene: TRBV7-3; abundance: .; CDR3aa: CASSLTIREYNEQFF; CDR3nt: TGTGCCAGCAGCTTAACGATCAGGGAATACAATGAGCAGTTCTTC
d_gene: TRBD2; j_gene: TRBJ2-1; v_gene: TRBV14; abundance: .; CDR3aa: CASSPHGLAGGNNEQFF; CDR3nt: TGTGCCAGCAGCCCACACGGACTAGCGGGGGGTAACAATGAGCAGTTCTTC
d_gene: TRBD2; j_gene: TRBJ2-1; v_gene: TRBV5-1; abundance: .; CDR3aa: CASSLGTRHNEQFF; CDR3nt: TGTGCCAGCAGCTTGGGGACTAGACACAATGAGCAGTTCTTC
d_gene: TRBD1; j_gene: TRBJ1-2; v_gene: TRBV3-1/TRBV3-2; abundance: .; CDR3aa: CASSSTGIPRYGYTF; CDR3nt: TGTGCCAGCAGCTCGACAGGGATTCCTAGGTATGGCTACACCTTC
d_gene: TRBD2; j_gene: TRBJ2-3; v_gene: TRBV7-9; abundance: .; CDR3aa: CASSPPGTTTDTQYF; CDR3nt: TGTGCCAGCAGCCCACCAGGGACTACCACAGATACGCAGTATTTT
d_gene: TRBD2; j_gene: TRBJ2-4; v_gene: TRBV19; abundance: .; CDR3aa: CASRGKGTSATRAKNIQYF; CDR3nt: TGTGCCAGTAGAGGGAAGGGGACTAGCGCGACGAGAGCCAAAAACATTCAGTACTTC
d_gene: TRBD2; j_gene: TRBJ2-2; v_gene: TRBV9; abundance: once; CDR3aa: CASSVVRGGGTGELFF; CDR3nt: TGTGCCAGCAGCGTAGTCCGCGGGGGTGGAACCGGGGAGCTGTTTTTT
d_gene: TRBD2; j_gene: TRBJ2-1; v_gene: TRBV6-2/TRBV6-3; abundance: once; CDR3aa: CASSPGTSAYNEQFF; CDR3nt: TGTGCCAGCAGCCCCGGGACTAGCGCATACAATGAGCAGTTCTTC
d_gene: .; j_gene: TRBJ1-2; v_gene: TRBV5-1; abundance: .; CDR3aa: CASRERDYGYTF; CDR3nt: TGCGCCAGCAGGGAGCGGGACTATGGCTACACCTTC
d_gene: .; j_gene: TRBJ1-5; v_gene: TRBV6-5; abundance: .; CDR3aa: CATFFGAGGGQPQHF; CDR3nt: TGTGCCACCTTTTTCGGAGCGGGGGGGGGTCAGCCCCAGCATTTT
d_gene: TRBD1; j_gene: TRBJ2-5; v_gene: TRBV7-6; abundance: .; CDR3aa: CASRGQGALYQETQYF; CDR3nt: TGTGCCAGCAGGGGACAGGGGGCCTTGTACCAAGAGACCCAGTACTTC
d_gene: .; j_gene: TRBJ1-1; v_gene: TRBV11-2; abundance: .; CDR3aa: CASSISGVSQNTEAFF; CDR3nt: TGTGCCAGCAGTATATCAGGGGTATCACAGAACACTGAAGCTTTCTTT
d_gene: .; j_gene: TRBJ1-1; v_gene: TRBV29-1; abundance: .; CDR3aa: CSVTQSPGTEAFF; CDR3nt: TGCAGCGTCACCCAATCCCCGGGCACTGAAGCTTTCTTT
d_gene: TRBD1; j_gene: TRBJ1-3; v_gene: TRBV28; abundance: .; CDR3aa: CASSSPTGSNRRAGNTIYF; CDR3nt: TGTGCCAGCAGTTCCCCGACAGGGAGTAATAGACGGGCTGGAAACACCATATATTTT